This T cell receptor (beta chain) was captured by sequencing in a study of blood T cell repertoires in COVID-19. About the research overall: From T cells, B-cell-depleted T cells, or PBMCs came the material, which was cDNA or gDNA.

Trimming took off 5 bases at V and 11 bases at J, with 12 bases between the two ends. This CDR3 spans 12 amino acids. Germline CDR1 is MDHEN and CDR2 is SYDVKM. In terms of age and location, participants ranged from about 18 to 95 years and lived in about 25 US areas. Each participant's cohort was designated according to participant-reported clinical history. Original analysis: Reference gene primers were amplified, and this amplification served to estimate nucleated cell counts. Using immunoSEQ multiplex PCR, the repertoire was profiled, and TCRdb retains in-frame clones only, with some absent. The D gene and trimming were derived from the DNA, and the V and J assignments and clone size from that table. The sample has roughly 280,000 clones; approximately 90% are singletons.

The chain employs TRBV28 and TRBJ1-4; no reliable D call. Specimen: PBMCs or T cells enriched from blood (not recorded which). The receptor was derived from a woman aged 25 to 39 with acute COVID-19. The DNA for the CDR3 is TGTGCCAGCAGTGCGGGCCGTGGGAAACTGTTTTTT. It codes for CASSAGRGKLFF.